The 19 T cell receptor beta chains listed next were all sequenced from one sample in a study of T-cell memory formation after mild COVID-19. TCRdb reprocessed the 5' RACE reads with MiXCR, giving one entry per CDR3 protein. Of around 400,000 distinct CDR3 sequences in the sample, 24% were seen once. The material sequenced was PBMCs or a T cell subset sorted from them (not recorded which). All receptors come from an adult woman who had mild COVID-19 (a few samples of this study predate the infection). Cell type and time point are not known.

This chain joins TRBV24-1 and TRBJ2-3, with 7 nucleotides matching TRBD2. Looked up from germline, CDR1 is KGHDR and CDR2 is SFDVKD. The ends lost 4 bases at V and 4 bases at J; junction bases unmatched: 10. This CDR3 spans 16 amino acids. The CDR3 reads CATSERLALRSDTQYF. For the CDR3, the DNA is TGTGCCACCAGTGAAAGACTAGCCCTACGCTCAGATACGCAGTATTTT.

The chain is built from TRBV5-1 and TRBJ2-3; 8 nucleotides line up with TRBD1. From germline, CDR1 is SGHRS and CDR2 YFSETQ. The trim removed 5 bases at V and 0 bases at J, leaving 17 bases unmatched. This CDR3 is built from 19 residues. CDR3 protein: CASSPLTYPTGESTDTQYF. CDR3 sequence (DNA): TGCGCCAGCAGTCCCTTGACGTACCCGACAGGGGAAAGCACAGATACGCAGTATTTT.

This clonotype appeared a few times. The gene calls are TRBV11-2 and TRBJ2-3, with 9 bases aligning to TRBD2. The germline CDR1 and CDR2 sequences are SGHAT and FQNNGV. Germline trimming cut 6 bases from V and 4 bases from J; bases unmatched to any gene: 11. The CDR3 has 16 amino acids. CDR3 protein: CASSSRGGGASDTQYF. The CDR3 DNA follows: TGTGCCAGCAGTTCTCGTGGCGGGGGGGCGTCAGATACGCAGTATTTT.

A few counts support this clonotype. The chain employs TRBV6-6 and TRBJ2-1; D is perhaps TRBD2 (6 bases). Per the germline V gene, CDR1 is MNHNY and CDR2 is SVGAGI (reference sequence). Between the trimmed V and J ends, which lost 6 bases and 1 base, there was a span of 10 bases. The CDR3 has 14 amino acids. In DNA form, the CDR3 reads TGTGCCAGCAGGAGGGCGGGATCCTACAATGAGCAGTTCTTC. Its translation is CASRRAGSYNEQFF.

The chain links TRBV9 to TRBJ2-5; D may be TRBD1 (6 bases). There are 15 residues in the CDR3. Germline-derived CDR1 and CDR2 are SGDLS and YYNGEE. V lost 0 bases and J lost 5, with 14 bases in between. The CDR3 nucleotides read TGTGCCAGCAGCGTAGAAGGCAGGGGATGGGAGACCCAGTACTTC. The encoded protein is CASSVEGRGWETQYF.

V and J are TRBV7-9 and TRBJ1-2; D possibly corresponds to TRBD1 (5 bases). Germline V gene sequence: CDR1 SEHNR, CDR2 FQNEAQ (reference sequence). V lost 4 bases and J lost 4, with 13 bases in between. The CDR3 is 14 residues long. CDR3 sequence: CASSSPGPTYGYTF. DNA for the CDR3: TGTGCCAGCAGCTCGCCAGGGCCTACCTATGGCTACACCTTC.

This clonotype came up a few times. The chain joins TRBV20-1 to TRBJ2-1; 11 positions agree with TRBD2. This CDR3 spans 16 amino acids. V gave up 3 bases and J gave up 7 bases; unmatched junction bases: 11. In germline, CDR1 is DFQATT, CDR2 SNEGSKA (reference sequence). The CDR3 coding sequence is TGCAGTGCTAGTGTCACTACTAGCGGGAGAAGGAATGAGCAGTTCTTC. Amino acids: CSASVTTSGRRNEQFF.

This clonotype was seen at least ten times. CDR3 in DNA: TGTGCCAGCAGGCGGCAACCGGGAGTCGATGGCTACACCTTC. It encodes CASRRQPGVDGYTF. This chain joins TRBV5-6 and TRBJ1-2; D is ambiguous. Germline assignment: CDR1 SGHDT and CDR2 YYEEEE. V lost 5 bases, J lost 6 bases, and 17 bases lay in between. This CDR3 has 14 residues.

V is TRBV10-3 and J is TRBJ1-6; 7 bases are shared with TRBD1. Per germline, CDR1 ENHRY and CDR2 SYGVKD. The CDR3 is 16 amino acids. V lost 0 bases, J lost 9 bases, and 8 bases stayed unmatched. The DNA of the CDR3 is TGTGCCATCAGTGAGTCCCCTCCAGGGGGTACTTCACCCCTCCACTTT. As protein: CAISESPPGGTSPLHF.

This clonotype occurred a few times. This chain's CDR3 is CASRQGEGNVLTF. The DNA for the CDR3 is TGTGCCAGCAGACAGGGGGAGGGCAACGTCCTGACTTTC. The chain couples TRBV2 to TRBJ2-6; D might be TRBD1 (8 bases). V lost 6 bases, J lost 9 bases, and 12 bases lay in between. The CDR3 length is 13 residues. Germline CDR1 and CDR2: SNHLY and FYNNEI.

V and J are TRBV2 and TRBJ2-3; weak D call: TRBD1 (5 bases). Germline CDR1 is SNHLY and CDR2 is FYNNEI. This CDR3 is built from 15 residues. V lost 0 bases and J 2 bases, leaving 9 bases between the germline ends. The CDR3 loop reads CASSEAGAYTDTQYF. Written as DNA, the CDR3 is TGTGCCAGCAGTGAAGCAGGGGCCTACACAGATACGCAGTATTTT.

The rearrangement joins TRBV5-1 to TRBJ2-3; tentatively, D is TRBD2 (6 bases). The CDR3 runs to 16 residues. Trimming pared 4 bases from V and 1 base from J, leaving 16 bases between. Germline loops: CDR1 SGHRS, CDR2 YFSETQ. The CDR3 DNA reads TGCGCCAGCAGCCAAGAGGTCCAGCGGGGCACAGATACGCAGTATTTT. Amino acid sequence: CASSQEVQRGTDTQYF.

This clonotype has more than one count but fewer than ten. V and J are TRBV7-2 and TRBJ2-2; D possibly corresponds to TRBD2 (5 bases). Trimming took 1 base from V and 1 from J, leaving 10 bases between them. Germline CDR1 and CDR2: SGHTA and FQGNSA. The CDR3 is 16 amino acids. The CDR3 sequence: CASSLVPAGNTGELFF. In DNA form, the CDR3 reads TGTGCCAGCAGCTTAGTTCCGGCGGGGAACACCGGGGAGCTGTTTTTT.

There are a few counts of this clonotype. This CDR3 reads CASSQNRGGGGVDTQYF. In nucleotides, the CDR3 is TGCGCCAGCAGCCAGAACCGAGGGGGCGGAGGGGTAGATACGCAGTATTTT. The chain couples TRBV4-1 to TRBJ2-3; tentative D call: TRBD1 (7 bases). The CDR3 loop spans 17 amino acids. V lost 3 bases and J lost 5, with 21 bases in between. Germline assignment: CDR1 MGHRA and CDR2 YSYEKL.

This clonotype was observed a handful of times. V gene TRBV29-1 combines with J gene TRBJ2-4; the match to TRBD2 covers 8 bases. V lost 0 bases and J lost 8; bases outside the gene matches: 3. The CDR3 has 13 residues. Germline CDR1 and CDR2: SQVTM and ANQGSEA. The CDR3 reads CSVEDLAGDIQYF. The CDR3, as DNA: TGCAGCGTTGAAGATCTAGCGGGTGACATTCAGTACTTC.

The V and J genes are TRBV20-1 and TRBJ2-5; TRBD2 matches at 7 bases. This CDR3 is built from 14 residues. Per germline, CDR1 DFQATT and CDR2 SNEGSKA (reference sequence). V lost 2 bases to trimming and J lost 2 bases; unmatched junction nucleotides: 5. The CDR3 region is CSARRSGGQETQYF. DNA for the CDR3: TGCAGTGCTAGACGCTCGGGAGGACAAGAGACCCAGTACTTC.

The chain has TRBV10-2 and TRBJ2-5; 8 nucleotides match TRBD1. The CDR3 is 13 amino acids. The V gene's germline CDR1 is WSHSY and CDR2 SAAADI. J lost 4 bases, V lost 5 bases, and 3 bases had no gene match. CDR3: CASSKTGAETQYF. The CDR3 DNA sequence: TGCGCCAGCAGTAAGACAGGGGCAGAGACCCAGTACTTC.

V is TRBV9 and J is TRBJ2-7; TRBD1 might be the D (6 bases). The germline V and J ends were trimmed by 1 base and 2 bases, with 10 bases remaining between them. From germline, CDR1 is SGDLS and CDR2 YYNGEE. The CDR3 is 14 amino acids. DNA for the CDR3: TGTGCCAGCAGCGTACGGGACAACCCCTACGAGCAGTACTTC. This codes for CASSVRDNPYEQYF.

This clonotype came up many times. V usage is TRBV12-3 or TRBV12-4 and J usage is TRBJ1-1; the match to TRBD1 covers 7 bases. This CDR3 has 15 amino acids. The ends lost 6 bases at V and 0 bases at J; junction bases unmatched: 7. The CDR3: CASRPGQNLNTEAFF. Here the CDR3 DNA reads TGTGCCAGCAGACCGGGACAGAACCTGAACACTGAAGCTTTCTTT.